The source of this T cell receptor beta chain is a study of blood T cell repertoires in COVID-19. Study details: Acute and convalescent COVID-19 samples came from the United States, Italy and Spain. Sample material is recorded as cDNA or gDNA derived from T cells, B-cell-depleted T cells, or PBMCs.

Original handling: Reference gene primer amplification gave estimated nucleated cell counts. Measured with immunoSEQ multiplex PCR; TCRdb has only the in-frame clones, and not every one. The DNA was the basis for D and trimming; V, J and clone size are from that table. The sample carries fewer than 200,000 clones, roughly 84% recorded once. Seattle researchers signed up patients amid active infection and tracked them longitudinally. Germline lookup yields CDR1 SGHNT and CDR2 YYREEE (reference sequence). J gave up 6 bases and V 4 bases, and 10 bases lay outside the gene matches. The CDR3 spans 14 residues.

The receptor comes from a woman aged 55 to 70 with COVID-19, enrolled during active disease. The chain carries TRBV5-4 and TRBJ2-7; the match to TRBD1 covers 7 bases. Sequenced input: peripheral blood. The CDR3 nucleotides are TGTGCCAGCAGCCAGCCGGGACAGTTTGCCGAGCAGTACTTC. Translated, it gives CASSQPGQFAEQYF.